This T cell receptor (beta chain) is from a study of blood T cell repertoires in COVID-19. Study information: Sites across the United States, Italy and Spain contributed samples from acute and convalescent COVID-19.

Cohort 3 recovery required two negative PCRs, clearance, or symptom resolution. Assay: immunoSEQ multiplex PCR; the TCRdb copy retains only in-frame clones and omits some. The repertoire includes roughly 250,000 clones, around 86% of them detected once, and more than 2% sits in the top ten. This CDR3 region has 14 residues. Germline V lookup: CDR1 SGHTA, CDR2 FQGNSA. The V segment lost 6 bases and the J segment 6 bases; nucleotides outside the gene matches: 10. Sequencing input: PBMCs or T cells enriched from blood (not recorded which). The sequence was collected from a woman aged 50 to 60 who had recovered from COVID-19. The V gene is TRBV7-2, the J gene TRBJ1-2, with 7 nucleotides matching TRBD1. This CDR3 reads CASRRDRVVDGYTF. DNA for the CDR3: TGTGCCAGCAGGCGAGACAGGGTTGTCGATGGCTACACCTTC.